This entry lists 7 T cell receptor beta chains sequenced from one sample in a study of regulatory T cells in long-lasting Graves disease. Arm-PCR of CDR3 regions and iRepertoire HTBI primers were used to build TCR beta libraries. TCRdb re-analysed the multiplex PCR reads in MiXCR, keeping a single row per CDR3 protein. The sample lists around 500,000 distinct CDR3 sequences, around 15% occurring once. Time point of the sample: newly diagnosed GD, antithyroid drugs for less than 3 months. Scientists built the TCR library using RNA that was extracted from PBMCs. These records were also assigned to another study, of T cells in Graves' hyperthyroidism and ophthalmopathy.

The sample consisted of peripheral blood mononuclear cells (PBMCs), taken at new diagnosis, from a patient treated with antithyroid drugs. Receptor source: a middle-aged woman with Graves disease.

The chain employs TRBV6-1 and TRBJ1-1; tentative D call: TRBD1 (6 bases). The CDR3 is 14 residues long. V shed 4 bases and J shed 7 bases, with 16 bases lying between them. Germline values: CDR1 MNHNS, CDR2 SASEGT. Here the CDR3 DNA reads TGTGCCAGCAGTGCTGACGGGGGCAGCGTTGAAGCTTTCTTT. Protein sequence: CASSADGGSVEAFF.

This clonotype was found a few times. The chain links TRBV6-2 or TRBV6-3 to TRBJ2-1; 10 bases align to TRBD2. The CDR3 covers 17 residues. Unmatched junction bases numbered 14, after V lost 8 bases and J lost 4 bases. Germline V gene sequence: CDR1 MNHEY, CDR2 SVGEGT. The CDR3 protein is CASLRRGTSGAYNEQFF. The CDR3 DNA follows: TGTGCCAGCCTACGGAGGGGCACTAGCGGGGCATACAATGAGCAGTTCTTC.

This clonotype was counted a few times. This chain uses TRBV29-1 with TRBJ2-7; a possible D gene is TRBD2 (5 bases). Germline assignment: CDR1 SQVTM and CDR2 ANQGSEA. V lost 4 bases to trimming and J lost 3 bases, with 16 bases between them. The CDR3 sequence is 14 residues long. CDR3 loop: CSVGMLRADYEQYF. As DNA, the CDR3 is TGCAGCGTTGGAATGCTGCGGGCGGACTACGAGCAGTACTTC.

At least ten counts were recorded for this clonotype. V and J are TRBV12-3 or TRBV12-4 and TRBJ2-3, with D perhaps assigned TRBD1 or TRBD2 (5 bases each). V shed 3 bases and J shed 4 bases, with 8 bases lying between them. This CDR3 contains 13 residues. CDR3 loop: CASSFGAADTQYF. CDR3 sequence (DNA): TGTGCCAGCAGTTTCGGGGCCGCAGATACGCAGTATTTT.

This clonotype was observed a handful of times. Because it lacks the conserved phenylalanine or tryptophan at the end, this CDR3 is likely a read error. V and J are TRBV14 and TRBJ2-5, with D perhaps matching TRBD1 (6 bases). The CDR3 sequence is 16 residues long. Trimming removed 4 bases at V and 5 bases at J, with 20 bases between. CDR1 and CDR2 (germline): SGHDN, FVKESK. The CDR3 nucleotides are TGTGCCAGCAGCCGCCCATCCCAGGGGCCTTGGGAGACCCAGTACCTC. It encodes CASSRPSQGPWETQYL.

This clonotype was counted many times. CDR3 sequence (DNA): TGTGCCAGCACCATCCGGGGCCTAAACTATGGCTACACCTTC. Amino acids: CASTIRGLNYGYTF. V usage is TRBV7-2 and J usage is TRBJ1-2, with D possibly being TRBD1 (5 bases). This CDR3 has 14 amino acids. Germline CDR1 reads SGHTA; CDR2 reads FQGNSA. The V end lost 7 bases, the J end lost 2 bases, and 14 bases lay between the germline ends.

J is TRBJ2-3 and V is TRBV25-1, with D possibly matching TRBD2 (5 bases). Trimming left V 5 bases short and J 6 bases short, with 21 bases between. Germline loops: CDR1 MGHDK, CDR2 SYGVNS. CDR3 length: 16 residues. DNA of the CDR3: TGTGCCAGCAGTCCAATAGGGTCGGGGTACGCGGATACGCAGTATTTT. It yields the protein CASSPIGSGYADTQYF.